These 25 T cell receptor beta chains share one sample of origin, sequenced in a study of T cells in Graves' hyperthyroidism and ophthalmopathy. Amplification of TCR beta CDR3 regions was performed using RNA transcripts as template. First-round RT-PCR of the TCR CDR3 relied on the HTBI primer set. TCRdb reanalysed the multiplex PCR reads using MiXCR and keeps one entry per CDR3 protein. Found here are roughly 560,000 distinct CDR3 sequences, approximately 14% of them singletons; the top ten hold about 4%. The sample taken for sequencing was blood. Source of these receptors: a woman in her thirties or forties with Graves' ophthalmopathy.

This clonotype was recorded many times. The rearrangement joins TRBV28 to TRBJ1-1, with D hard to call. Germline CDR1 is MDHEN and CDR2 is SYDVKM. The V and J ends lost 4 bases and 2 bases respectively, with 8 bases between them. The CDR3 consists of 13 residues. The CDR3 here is CASSWTFNTEAFF. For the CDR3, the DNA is TGTGCCAGCAGTTGGACTTTTAACACTGAAGCTTTCTTT.

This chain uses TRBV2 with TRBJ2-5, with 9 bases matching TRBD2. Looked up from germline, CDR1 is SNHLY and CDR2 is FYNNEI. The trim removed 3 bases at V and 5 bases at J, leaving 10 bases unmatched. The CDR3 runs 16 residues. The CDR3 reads CASSDRSSGTPETQYF. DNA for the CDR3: TGTGCCAGCAGTGACCGGTCTAGCGGGACGCCGGAGACCCAGTACTTC.

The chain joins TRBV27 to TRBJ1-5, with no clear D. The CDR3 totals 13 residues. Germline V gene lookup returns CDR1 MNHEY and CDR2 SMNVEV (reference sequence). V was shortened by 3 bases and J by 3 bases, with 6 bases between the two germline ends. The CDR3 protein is CASSFTVNQPQHF. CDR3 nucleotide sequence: TGTGCCAGCAGTTTTACCGTCAATCAGCCCCAGCATTTT.

The CDR3 loop reads CASSSLRDPGDGYTF. Here the CDR3 DNA reads TGTGCCAGCAGTTCCCTTCGGGATCCCGGGGATGGCTACACCTTC. This chain joins TRBV12-3 or TRBV12-4 and TRBJ1-2; D call uncertain. The V gene lost 4 bases and the J gene lost 6 bases, with 18 bases spanning the gap. This CDR3 is 15 amino acids long.

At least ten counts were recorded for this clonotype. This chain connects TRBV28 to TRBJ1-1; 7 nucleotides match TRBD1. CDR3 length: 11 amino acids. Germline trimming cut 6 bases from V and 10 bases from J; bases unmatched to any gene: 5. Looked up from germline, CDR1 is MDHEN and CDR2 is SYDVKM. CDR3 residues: CASRTGVGAFF. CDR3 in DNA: TGTGCCAGCAGAACAGGGGTCGGAGCTTTCTTT. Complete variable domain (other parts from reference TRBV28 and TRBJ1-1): DVKVTQSSRYLVKRTGEKVFLECVQDMDHENMFWYRQDPGLGLRLIYFSYDVKMKEKGDIPEGYSVSREKKERFSLILESASTNQTSMYLCASRTGVGAFFGQGTRLTVV.

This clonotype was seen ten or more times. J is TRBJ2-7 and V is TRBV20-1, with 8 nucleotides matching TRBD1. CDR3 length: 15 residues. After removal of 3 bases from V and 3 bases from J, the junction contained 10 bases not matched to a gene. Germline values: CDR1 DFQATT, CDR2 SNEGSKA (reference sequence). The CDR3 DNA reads TGCAGTGCTAGTCCCCTCCAGGGGGCAAACTACGAGCAGTACTTC. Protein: CSASPLQGANYEQYF.

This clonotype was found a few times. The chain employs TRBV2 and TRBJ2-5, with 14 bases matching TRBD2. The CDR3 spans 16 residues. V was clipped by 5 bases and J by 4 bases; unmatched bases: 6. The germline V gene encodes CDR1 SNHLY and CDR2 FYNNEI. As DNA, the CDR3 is TGTGCCAGCAGTCATGGGGGACTAGCGGGAGCAGAGACCCAGTACTTC. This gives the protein CASSHGGLAGAETQYF.

In DNA, the CDR3 is TGCGCCAGCAGCGCCTTGCCTAGTCGCACCATTCAGTACTTC. Translation gives CASSALPSRTIQYF. The chain employs TRBV4-1 and TRBJ2-4; D gene unclear. V lost 5 bases to trimming and J lost 9 bases, with 17 bases between them. Germline CDR1 reads MGHRA; CDR2 reads YSYEKL. The CDR3 sequence is 14 residues long.

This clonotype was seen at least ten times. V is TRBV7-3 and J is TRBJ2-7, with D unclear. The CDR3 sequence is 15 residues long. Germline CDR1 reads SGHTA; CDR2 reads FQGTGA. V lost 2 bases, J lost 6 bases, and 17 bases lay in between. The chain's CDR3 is CASSLGQAAMGEQYF. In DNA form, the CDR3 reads TGTGCCAGCAGCTTAGGGCAAGCCGCTATGGGCGAGCAGTACTTC. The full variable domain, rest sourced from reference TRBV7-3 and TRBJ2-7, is GAGVSQTPSNKVTEKGKYVELRCDPISGHTALYWYRQSLGQGPEFLIYFQGTGAADDSGLPNDRFFAVRPEGSVSTLKIQRTERGDSAVYLCASSLGQAAMGEQYFGPGTRLTVT.

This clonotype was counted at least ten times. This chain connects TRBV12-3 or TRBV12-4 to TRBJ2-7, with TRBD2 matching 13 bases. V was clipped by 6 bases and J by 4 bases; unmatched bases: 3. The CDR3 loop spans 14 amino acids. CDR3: CASRPGLAGYEQYF. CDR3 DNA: TGTGCCAGCAGGCCGGGACTAGCGGGGTACGAGCAGTACTTC.

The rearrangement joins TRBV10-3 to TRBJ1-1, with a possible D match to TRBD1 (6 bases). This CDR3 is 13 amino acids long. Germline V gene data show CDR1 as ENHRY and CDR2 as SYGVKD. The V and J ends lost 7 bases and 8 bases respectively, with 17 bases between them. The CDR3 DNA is TGTGCCATCACCCCTCACCTTGGACAGGAAGCTTTCTTT. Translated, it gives CAITPHLGQEAFF.

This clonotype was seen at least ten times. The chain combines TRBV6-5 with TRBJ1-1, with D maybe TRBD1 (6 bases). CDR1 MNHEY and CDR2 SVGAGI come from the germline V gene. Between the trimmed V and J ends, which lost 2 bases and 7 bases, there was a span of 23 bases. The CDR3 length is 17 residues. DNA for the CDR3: TGTGCCAGCAGTTACGTAAGTGCGGGACACGGCGACGTTGAAGCTTTCTTT. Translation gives CASSYVSAGHGDVEAFF.

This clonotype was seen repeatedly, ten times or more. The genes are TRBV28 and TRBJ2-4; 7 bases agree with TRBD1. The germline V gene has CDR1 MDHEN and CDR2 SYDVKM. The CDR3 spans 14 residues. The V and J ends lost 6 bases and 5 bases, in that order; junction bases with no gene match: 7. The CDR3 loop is CASSKQGIQNIQYF. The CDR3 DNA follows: TGTGCCAGCAGCAAACAGGGGATCCAAAACATTCAGTACTTC. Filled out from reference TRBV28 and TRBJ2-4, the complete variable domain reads DVKVTQSSRYLVKRTGEKVFLECVQDMDHENMFWYRQDPGLGLRLIYFSYDVKMKEKGDIPEGYSVSREKKERFSLILESASTNQTSMYLCASSKQGIQNIQYFGAGTRLSVL.

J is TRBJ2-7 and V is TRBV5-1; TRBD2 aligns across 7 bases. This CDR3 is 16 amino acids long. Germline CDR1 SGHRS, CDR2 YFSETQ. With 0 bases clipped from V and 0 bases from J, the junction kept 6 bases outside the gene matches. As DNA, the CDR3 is TGCGCCAGCAGCTTGGGTGGGGGGGAGCTCTCCTACGAGCAGTACTTC. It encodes CASSLGGGELSYEQYF.

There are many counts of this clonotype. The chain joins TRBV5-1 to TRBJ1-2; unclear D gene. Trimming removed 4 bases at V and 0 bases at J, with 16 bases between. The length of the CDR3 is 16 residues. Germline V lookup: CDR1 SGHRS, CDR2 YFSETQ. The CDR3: CASSGTGLSANYGYTF. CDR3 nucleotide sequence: TGCGCCAGCAGCGGTACGGGATTATCAGCTAACTATGGCTACACCTTC.

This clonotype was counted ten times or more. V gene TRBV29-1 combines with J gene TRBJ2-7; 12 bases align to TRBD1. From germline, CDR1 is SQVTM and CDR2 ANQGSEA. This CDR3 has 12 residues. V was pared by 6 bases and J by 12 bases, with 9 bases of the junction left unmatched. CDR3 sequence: CSVSPGTGGMYF. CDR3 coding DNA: TGCAGCGTAAGTCCCGGGACAGGGGGCATGTACTTC.

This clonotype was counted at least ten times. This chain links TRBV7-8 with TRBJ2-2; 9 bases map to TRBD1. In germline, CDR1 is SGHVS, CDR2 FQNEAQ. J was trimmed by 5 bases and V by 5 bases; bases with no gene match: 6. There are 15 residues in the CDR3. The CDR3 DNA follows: TGTGCCAGCAGCCCCGGGACAGGGAAGACCGGGGAGCTGTTTTTT. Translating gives CASSPGTGKTGELFF.

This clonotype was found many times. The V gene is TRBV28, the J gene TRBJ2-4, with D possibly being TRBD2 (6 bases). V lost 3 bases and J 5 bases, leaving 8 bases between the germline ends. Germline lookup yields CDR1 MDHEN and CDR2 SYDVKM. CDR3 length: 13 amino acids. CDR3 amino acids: CASSFPGENIQYF. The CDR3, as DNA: TGTGCCAGCAGTTTCCCGGGAGAAAACATTCAGTACTTC.

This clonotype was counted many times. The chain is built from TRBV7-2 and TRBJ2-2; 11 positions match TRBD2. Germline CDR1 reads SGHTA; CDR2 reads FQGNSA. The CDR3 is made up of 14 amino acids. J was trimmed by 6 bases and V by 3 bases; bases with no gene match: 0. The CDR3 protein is CASSLTSGAGELFF. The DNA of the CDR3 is TGTGCCAGCAGCTTGACTAGCGGGGCCGGGGAGCTGTTTTTT.

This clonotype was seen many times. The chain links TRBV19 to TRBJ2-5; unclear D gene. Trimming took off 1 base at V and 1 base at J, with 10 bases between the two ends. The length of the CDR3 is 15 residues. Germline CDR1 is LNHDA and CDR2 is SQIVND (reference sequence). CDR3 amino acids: CASSIAPQGQETQYF. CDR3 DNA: TGTGCCAGTAGTATAGCCCCCCAAGGCCAAGAGACCCAGTACTTC.

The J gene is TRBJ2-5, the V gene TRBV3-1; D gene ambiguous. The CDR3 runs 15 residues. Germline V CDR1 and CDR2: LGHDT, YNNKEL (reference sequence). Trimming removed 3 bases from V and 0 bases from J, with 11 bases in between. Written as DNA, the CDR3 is TGTGCCAGCAGCCATCCCGGTCGACACCAAGAGACCCAGTACTTC. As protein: CASSHPGRHQETQYF.

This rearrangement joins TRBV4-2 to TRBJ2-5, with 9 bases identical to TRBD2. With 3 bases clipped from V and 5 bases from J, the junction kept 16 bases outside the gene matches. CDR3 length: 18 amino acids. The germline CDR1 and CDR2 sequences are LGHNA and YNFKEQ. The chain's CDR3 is CASSHSLAGHLGWETQYF. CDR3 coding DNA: TGTGCCAGCAGCCACTCCCTAGCGGGACATCTCGGATGGGAGACCCAGTACTTC.

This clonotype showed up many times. The DNA of the CDR3 is TGCAGCGTTGCCGGGACTAGCGGGAGTACCTACGAGCAGTACTTC. This sequence encodes CSVAGTSGSTYEQYF. The gene calls are TRBV29-1 and TRBJ2-7; 14 bases are shared with TRBD2. The CDR3 contains 15 residues. V gave up 4 bases and J gave up 2 bases; unmatched junction bases: 4. CDR1 SQVTM and CDR2 ANQGSEA come from the germline V gene.

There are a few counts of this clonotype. CDR3 DNA: TGTGCCAGCATAACTAACACCGGGACGGGAGCAGTTCAGTACTTC. Its translation: CASITNTGTGAVQYF. The chain uses TRBV28 and TRBJ2-4, with a tentative D call TRBD2 (6 bases). CDR3 size: 15 residues. Germline loops: CDR1 MDHEN, CDR2 SYDVKM. Deletions cut 7 bases from V and 11 bases from J, with 24 bases between.

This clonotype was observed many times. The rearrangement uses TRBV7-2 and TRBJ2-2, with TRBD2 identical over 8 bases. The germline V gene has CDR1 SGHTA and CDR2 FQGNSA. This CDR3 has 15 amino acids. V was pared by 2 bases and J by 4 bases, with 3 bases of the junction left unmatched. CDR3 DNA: TGTGCCAGCAGCTTAATGACTAGCGTCACCGGGGAGCTGTTTTTT. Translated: CASSLMTSVTGELFF.